This passage covers 12 T cell receptor beta chains from one sample sequenced in a study of blood T cell repertoires in COVID-19. Profiling relied on immunoSEQ multiplex PCR, and the TCRdb table lists in-frame clones only, not all of them. This sample has under 250,000 clones, with about nine tenths found just once. The sample was peripheral blood. The receptors come from a man in his 60s who had recovered from COVID-19.

This rearrangement joins TRBV7-2 to TRBJ2-2; D perhaps matches TRBD1 (6 bases). Germline loops: CDR1 SGHTA, CDR2 FQGNSA. The CDR3 has 17 amino acids. Trimming pared 7 bases from V and 3 bases from J, leaving 21 bases between. The CDR3 loop reads CASIPARQDLYTGELFF. DNA of the CDR3: TGTGCCAGCATACCCGCAAGACAGGATCTATACACCGGGGAGCTGTTTTTT.

The CDR3 sequence: CASSRSLSSGNTIYF. The CDR3 nucleotides are TGTGCCAGCAGCCGATCGCTAAGCTCTGGAAACACCATATATTTT. The chain employs TRBV11-1 and TRBJ1-3; D ambiguous. Germline CDR1 SGHAT, CDR2 FQDESV (reference sequence). CDR3 size: 15 residues. The V gene lost 5 bases and the J gene lost 0 bases, with 11 bases spanning the gap.

The V call is TRBV5-5, the J call TRBJ1-4, with D unclear. Per the germline V gene, CDR1 is SGHKS and CDR2 is YYEKEE (reference sequence). The V and J ends lost 4 bases and 8 bases respectively, with 12 bases between them. This CDR3 spans 13 amino acids. The CDR3 reads CASSASPGEKLFF. Here the CDR3 DNA reads TGTGCCAGCAGCGCTTCACCGGGGGAAAAACTGTTTTTT.

The rearrangement links TRBV9 to TRBJ1-5, with 8 bases aligning to TRBD1. V was pared by 6 bases and J by 5 bases, with 13 bases of the junction left unmatched. Germline V lookup: CDR1 SGDLS, CDR2 YYNGEE. The CDR3 runs to 16 residues. Written as DNA, the CDR3 is TGTGCCAGCATCCCATGGGAGCAGGGGGCGTATCAGCCCCAGCATTTT. Protein product: CASIPWEQGAYQPQHF. Using reference TRBV9 and TRBJ1-5 for the parts outside the CDR3, the full variable domain is DSGVTQTPKHLITATGQRVTLRCSPRSGDLSVYWYQQSLDQGLQFLIQYYNGEERAKGNILERFSAQQFPDLHSELNLSSLELGDSALYFCASIPWEQGAYQPQHFGDGTRLSIL.

The chain links TRBV3-1 (or the pseudogene TRBV3-2) to TRBJ1-2; D is perhaps TRBD1 (5 bases). The CDR3 contains 15 residues. V gave up 4 bases and J gave up 5 bases, with 17 bases separating them. Germline V lookup: CDR1 LGHDT, CDR2 YNNKEL (reference sequence). For the CDR3, the DNA is TGTGCCAGCAGCCCCCGGGGCGGGACGGCGTATGGCTACACCTTC. Translating gives CASSPRGGTAYGYTF.

The chain carries TRBV6-2 or TRBV6-3 and TRBJ2-2; D unresolved. From germline, CDR1 is MNHEY and CDR2 SVGEGT. Trimming stripped 1 base from V and 2 bases from J, with 8 bases between. This CDR3 region has 15 residues. CDR3: CASSYFVLNTGELFF. The CDR3 DNA is TGTGCCAGCAGTTACTTCGTCCTAAACACCGGGGAGCTGTTTTTT.

The chain couples TRBV18 to TRBJ1-1, with 9 bases fitting TRBD1. Germline V CDR1 and CDR2: KGHSH, LQKENI. The trim removed 2 bases at V and 4 bases at J, leaving 5 bases unmatched. The CDR3 is made up of 15 amino acids. The DNA for the CDR3 is TGTGCCAGCTCACCAAAGACAGGGGGAATCACTGAAGCTTTCTTT. It codes for CASSPKTGGITEAFF.

J is TRBJ2-3 and V is TRBV18; D possibly corresponds to TRBD2 (5 bases). The CDR3 sequence is 17 residues long. Trimming removed 1 base from V and 1 base from J, with 15 bases in between. Germline CDR1 KGHSH, CDR2 LQKENI. CDR3 sequence (DNA): TGTGCCAGCTCACCACTCCGGACTTTACGGGGCACAGATACGCAGTATTTT. It specifies CASSPLRTLRGTDTQYF.

The rearrangement joins TRBV19 to TRBJ2-7, with D perhaps TRBD1 (6 bases). The CDR3 totals 13 residues. The germline CDR1 and CDR2 sequences are LNHDA and SQIVND (reference sequence). Trimming removed 4 bases from V and 1 base from J, with 8 bases in between. The CDR3: CASSKGTSYEQYF. For the CDR3, the DNA is TGTGCCAGTAGTAAAGGGACATCCTACGAGCAGTACTTC.

The chain carries TRBV4-3 and TRBJ2-4; 10 bases are a match to TRBD1. The CDR3 extends over 16 amino acids. J was trimmed by 7 bases and V by 1 base; bases with no gene match: 7. Germline V gives CDR1 LGHNA, CDR2 YSLEER. CDR3 in amino acids: CASSQGAGQGSNIQYF. DNA for the CDR3: TGCGCCAGCAGCCAAGGAGCGGGACAGGGGTCGAACATTCAGTACTTC.

This sequence joins TRBV4-2 and TRBJ2-7; D may be TRBD1 (6 bases). Germline V gene data show CDR1 as LGHNA and CDR2 as YNFKEQ. Between the trimmed V and J ends, which lost 1 base and 2 bases, there was a span of 6 bases. CDR3 length: 13 amino acids. The CDR3 region has the DNA TGTGCCAGCAGCCAAGGGGACACCTACGAGCAGTACTTC. It codes for CASSQGDTYEQYF.

The chain carries TRBV3-1 (or the pseudogene TRBV3-2) and TRBJ2-3; 9 bases fit TRBD2. The CDR3 totals 16 residues. CDR1 is LGHDT, CDR2 YNNKEL, per germline (reference sequence). Germline trimming cut 4 bases from V and 2 bases from J; bases unmatched to any gene: 7. The CDR3, as DNA: TGTGCCAGCAGCCCGACTAGCGGAGAGACCACAGATACGCAGTATTTT. This codes for CASSPTSGETTDTQYF.